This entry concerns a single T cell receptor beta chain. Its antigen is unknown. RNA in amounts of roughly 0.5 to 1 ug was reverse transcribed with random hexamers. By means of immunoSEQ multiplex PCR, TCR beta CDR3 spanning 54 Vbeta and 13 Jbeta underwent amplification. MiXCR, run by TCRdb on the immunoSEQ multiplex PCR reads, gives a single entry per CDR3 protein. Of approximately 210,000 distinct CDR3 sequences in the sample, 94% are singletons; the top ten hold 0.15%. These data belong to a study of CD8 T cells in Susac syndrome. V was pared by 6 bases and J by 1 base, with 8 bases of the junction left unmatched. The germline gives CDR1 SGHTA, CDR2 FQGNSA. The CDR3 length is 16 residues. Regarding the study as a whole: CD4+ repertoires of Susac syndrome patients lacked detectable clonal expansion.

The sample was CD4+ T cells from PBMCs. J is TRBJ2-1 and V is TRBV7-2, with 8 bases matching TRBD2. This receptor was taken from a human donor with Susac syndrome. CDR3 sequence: CASSPTSAVSYNEQFF. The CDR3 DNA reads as TGTGCCAGCAGTCCGACTAGCGCCGTTTCCTACAATGAGCAGTTCTTC.